Listed here is a single T cell receptor (beta chain). As yet, its antigen is unknown. CDR3 length: 15 residues. Trimming shortened V by 3 bases and J by 2 bases, and 12 bases separated the two germline ends. Germline assignment: CDR1 SGHVS and CDR2 FQNEAQ. This entry is derived from a study of T-cell memory formation after mild COVID-19. Study outcomes and limitations: Clonal second-wave expansions that peaked on day 37 had unconfirmed SARS-CoV-2 specificity. Of the contracting clones, CD4+ ones lay mainly in CM and EM, and CD8+ ones in EMRA.

Via MiXCR, TCRdb re-called the 5' RACE reads, giving one row per CDR3 protein. Of about 430,000 distinct CDR3 sequences in the sample, 20% to 25% were seen once. The clonotype originates from an adult woman who had mild COVID-19 (a few samples of this study predate the infection). Cell type and time point are not known. The rearrangement links TRBV7-8 to TRBJ2-3; TRBD1 is a possible D gene (5 bases). The sequencing input was PBMCs or a T cell subset sorted from them (not recorded which). The DNA for the CDR3 is TGTGCCAGCAGCTTCCCGAAGGGGTCCACAGATACGCAGTATTTT. It yields the protein CASSFPKGSTDTQYF.